This entry lists 11 T cell receptor beta chains sequenced from one sample in a study of OX40 agonist ivuxolimab in advanced cancers. Data came from immunoSEQ multiplex PCR; TCRdb stores just in-frame clones and leaves some out. The table shows about 71,000 clones, with about 89% occurring only once. The sample was CD4+ or CD8+ T cells sorted from blood, taken in a trial of the OX40 agonist ivuxolimab. The receptors stem from an adult with an advanced solid tumor such as melanoma, head and neck, liver or kidney cancer.

The rearrangement links TRBV7-9 to TRBJ2-2; perhaps TRBD2 as D (5 bases). V gave up 8 bases and J gave up 4 bases, with 11 bases separating them. Germline V lookup: CDR1 SEHNR, CDR2 FQNEAQ (reference sequence). CDR3 size: 13 residues. In DNA form, the CDR3 reads TGTGCCAGCTGGGGAGAAGCCACCGGGGAGCTGTTTTTT. Amino acid sequence: CASWGEATGELFF.

The chain has TRBV28 and TRBJ1-2, with unresolved D. V was trimmed by 3 bases and J by 6 bases, leaving 11 bases between them. Germline V gene sequence: CDR1 MDHEN, CDR2 SYDVKM. This CDR3 region has 13 residues. The CDR3 coding sequence is TGTGCCAGCAGTTTGGCCGTGGTCGATGGCTACACCTTC. Translated, it gives CASSLAVVDGYTF.

V usage is TRBV9 and J usage is TRBJ2-5, with D perhaps TRBD2 (6 bases). Trimming took 2 bases from V and 1 from J, leaving 9 bases between them. CDR3 size: 14 residues. Per germline, CDR1 SGDLS and CDR2 YYNGEE. The CDR3 protein is CASSVFSGQETQYF. In DNA form, the CDR3 reads TGTGCCAGCAGCGTCTTTAGCGGCCAAGAGACCCAGTACTTC.

The V and J genes are TRBV15 and TRBJ2-1; TRBD2 agrees at 9 bases. Trimming cost V 6 bases and J 5 bases; bases outside gene matches: 2. Germline V lookup: CDR1 LNHNV, CDR2 YYDKDF (reference sequence). The CDR3 totals 13 residues. CDR3 bases: TGTGCCACCAGAGGGACTAGCAACAATGAGCAGTTCTTC. As protein: CATRGTSNNEQFF.

The rearrangement links TRBV27 to TRBJ1-5, with a tentative D call TRBD1 (5 bases). Deletions cut 6 bases from V and 0 bases from J, with 12 bases between. The CDR3 extends over 15 amino acids. Germline CDR1 is MNHEY and CDR2 is SMNVEV (reference sequence). CDR3: CASRASDISNQPQHF. The CDR3 bases are TGTGCCAGCAGGGCTTCGGACATTAGCAATCAGCCCCAGCATTTT.

This clone appeared once. The rearrangement links TRBV5-1 to TRBJ2-1; D possibly corresponds to TRBD1 (7 bases). Trimming removed 2 bases from V and 14 bases from J, with 14 bases in between. Germline CDR1 is SGHRS and CDR2 is YFSETQ. The CDR3 runs to 12 residues. The CDR3 nucleotides read TGCGCCAGCAGCTTAAACGGCAGGGGGGAGTTCTTC. This translates into CASSLNGRGEFF. The full variable domain, with the rest looked up from reference TRBV5-1 and TRBJ2-1, is KAGVTQTPRYLIKTRGQQVTLSCSPISGHRSVSWYQQTPGQGLQFLFEYFSETQRNKGNFPGRFSGRQFSNSRSEMNVSTLELGDSALYLCASSLNGRGEFFGPGTRLTVL.

The chain couples TRBV7-9 to TRBJ2-7, with D maybe TRBD1 (5 bases). Germline assignment: CDR1 SEHNR and CDR2 FQNEAQ (reference sequence). CDR3 length equals 15 residues. Trimming shortened V by 1 base and J by 9 bases, and 19 bases separated the two germline ends. Here the CDR3 DNA reads TGTGCCAGCAGCTTAGAGGCAGGGTCCCTCCTGTGGCAGTACTTC. This encodes CASSLEAGSLLWQYF.

This clone was picked up one time. At one boundary the junction diverges from the germline segment, which might be a read error. Other DNA sequences of this sample code for an identical CDR3. The genes are TRBV6-1 and TRBJ2-7; 8 bases are shared with TRBD2. Germline assignment: CDR1 MNHNS and CDR2 SASEGT. The CDR3 is 15 residues long. As DNA, the CDR3 is TGTGCCAGCAGTGAAATGACTAGCGAGGCCTACGAGCAATACTTC. This translates into CASSEMTSEAYEQYF.

The J gene is TRBJ1-3, the V gene TRBV7-9; D is unclear. V was shortened by 2 bases and J by 5 bases, with 4 bases between the two germline ends. Germline V gene data show CDR1 as SEHNR and CDR2 as FQNEAQ (reference sequence). The CDR3 consists of 12 residues. CDR3 residues: CASSLNRNTIYF. The CDR3 coding sequence is TGTGCCAGCAGCTTAAATAGAAACACCATATATTTT.

The chain is built from TRBV11-2 and TRBJ2-7, with 10 bases fitting TRBD2. CDR1 and CDR2 from the germline V gene are SGHAT and FQNNGV. This CDR3 is built from 16 residues. J lost 0 bases, V lost 5 bases, and 7 bases had no gene match. CDR3 nucleotide sequence: TGTGCCAGCAGCCCCAGCGGGAGGGACTACTCCTACGAGCAGTACTTC. The encoded protein is CASSPSGRDYSYEQYF.

The rearrangement uses TRBV13 and TRBJ2-1; TRBD1 aligns across 7 bases. Germline CDR1 reads PRHDT; CDR2 reads FYEKMQ (reference sequence). The CDR3 covers 16 residues. Losses at the gene ends were 5 bases for V and 1 base for J; bases not matched to a gene: 8. The CDR3 coding sequence is TGTGCCAGCAGCCCCGATGGACAGGATTCCTACAATGAGCAGTTCTTC. Amino acids: CASSPDGQDSYNEQFF.